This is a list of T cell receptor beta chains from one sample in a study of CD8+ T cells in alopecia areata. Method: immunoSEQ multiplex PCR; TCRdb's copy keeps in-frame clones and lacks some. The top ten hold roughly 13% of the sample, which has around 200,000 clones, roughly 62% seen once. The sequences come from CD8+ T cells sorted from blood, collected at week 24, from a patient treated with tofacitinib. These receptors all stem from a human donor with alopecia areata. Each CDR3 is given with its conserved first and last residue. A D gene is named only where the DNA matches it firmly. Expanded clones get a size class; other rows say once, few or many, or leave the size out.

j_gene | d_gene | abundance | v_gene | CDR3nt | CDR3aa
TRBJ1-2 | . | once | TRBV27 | TGTGCCAGCAGTAGCGGGGGGCGCAGCTATGGCTACACCTTC | CASSSGGRSYGYTF
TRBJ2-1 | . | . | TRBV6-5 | TGTGCCAGCAGTTACACTTTGGACCTCGGTGAGCAGTTCTTC | CASSYTLDLGEQFF
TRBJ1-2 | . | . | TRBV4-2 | TGTGCCAGCAGCCAAGACAGGATATCATACTACACCTTC | CASSQDRISYYTF
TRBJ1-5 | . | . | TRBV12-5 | TGTGCTACTACGGGGCAGGGGAGCAATCAGCCCCAGCATTTT | CATTGQGSNQPQHF
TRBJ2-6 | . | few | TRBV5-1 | TGCGCCAGCGGCTTGTTAGAAGCCAACGTCCTGACTTTC | CASGLLEANVLTF
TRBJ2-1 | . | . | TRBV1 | TGCACCAGCAGCCAAGCTCTGAGCTCCTACAATGAGCAGTTCTTC | CTSSQALSSYNEQFF
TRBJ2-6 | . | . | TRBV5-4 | TGTGCCAGCAGCTTACCGGGACTCTCTGGGGCCAACGTCCTGACTTTC | CASSLPGLSGANVLTF
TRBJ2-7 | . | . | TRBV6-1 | TGTGCCAGCTGCGTTCGGGGTTCCTACGAGCAGTACTTC | CASCVRGSYEQYF
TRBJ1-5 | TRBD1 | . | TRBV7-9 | TGTGCCAGCAGCTTAGCGGGACAGGCTGCGCCCCAGCATTTT | CASSLAGQAAPQHF
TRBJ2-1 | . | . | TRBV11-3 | TGTGCCAGCAGCCCACGGACTGGACCATCCTACAATGAGCAGTTCTTC | CASSPRTGPSYNEQFF
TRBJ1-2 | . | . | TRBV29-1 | TGCAGCGTTGAAGACCGGGGACCTTATGGCTACACCTTC | CSVEDRGPYGYTF
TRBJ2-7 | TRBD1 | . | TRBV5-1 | TGCGCCAGCAGCTGGGGACAGTCCTACGAGCAGTACTTC | CASSWGQSYEQYF
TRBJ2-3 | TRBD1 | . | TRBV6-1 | TGTGCCAGCAGTGAACGGGACAGGGGGTACACAGATACGCAGTATTTT | CASSERDRGYTDTQYF
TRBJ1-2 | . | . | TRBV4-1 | TGCGCCAGCAGCCAAGTTCAGGGTGATGGCTACACCTTC | CASSQVQGDGYTF
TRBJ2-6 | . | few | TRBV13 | TGTGCCAGCAGTTCCAAGGACTGGTCCTCTGTTGGGGCCAACGTCCTGACTTTC | CASSSKDWSSVGANVLTF
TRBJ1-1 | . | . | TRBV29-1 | TGCAGCGTTGAAGGCCTCCGGGACACGCCTGAAGCTTTCTTT | CSVEGLRDTPEAFF
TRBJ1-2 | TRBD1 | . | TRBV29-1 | TGCAGCGTTGAAGAGGCCCCGGGACAGGGGGGCTATGGCTACACCTTC | CSVEEAPGQGGYGYTF
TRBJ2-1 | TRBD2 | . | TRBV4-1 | TGCGCCAGCAGCCGCCTTGGCGGGGGAACGTCTTTGGAGTTCTTC | CASSRLGGGTSLEFF
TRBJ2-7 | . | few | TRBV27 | TGTGCCAGCAGTTTAGGGGGGACTGGGTCCTACGAGCAGTACTTC | CASSLGGTGSYEQYF
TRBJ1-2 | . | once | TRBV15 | TGTGCCACCAGCACGACAGCTAACTATGGCTACACCTTC | CATSTTANYGYTF
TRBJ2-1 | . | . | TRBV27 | TGTGCCAGCAGTACCCCGGGGTGGTCCTACAATGAGCAGTTCTTC | CASSTPGWSYNEQFF
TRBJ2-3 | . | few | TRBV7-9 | TGTGCCAGCAGCTACCCTTGGATCGATACGCAGTATTTT | CASSYPWIDTQYF
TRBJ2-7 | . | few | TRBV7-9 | TGTGCCAGCAGTAGAGCTGGGGACGAGCAGTACTTC | CASSRAGDEQYF
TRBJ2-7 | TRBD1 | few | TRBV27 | TGTGCCAGCAGTTTAGGGACAGGGGGCTTTGACGAGCAGTACTTC | CASSLGTGGFDEQYF
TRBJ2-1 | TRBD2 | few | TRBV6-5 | TGTGCCAGCAGACTACCGGGACTAGGCGTCAATGAGCAGTTCTTC | CASRLPGLGVNEQFF
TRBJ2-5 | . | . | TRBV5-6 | TGTGCCAGCAGTCAAGGACCTAGTAGCCGGGAGACCCAGTACTTC | CASSQGPSSRETQYF
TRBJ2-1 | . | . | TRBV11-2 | TGTGCCAGCAGCTCCAATGAGCAGTTCTTC | CASSSNEQFF
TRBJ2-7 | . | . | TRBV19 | TGTGCCAGTAGTATTGGTCGGGGTCGGGGCTACGAGCAGTACTTC | CASSIGRGRGYEQYF
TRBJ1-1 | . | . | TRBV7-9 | TGTGCCAGCAGCCATGACAGAAGGAACGCTGAAGCTTTCTTT | CASSHDRRNAEAFF
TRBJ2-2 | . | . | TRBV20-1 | TGCAGTGCTCCCCGCACCGGGGAGCTGTTTTTT | CSAPRTGELFF
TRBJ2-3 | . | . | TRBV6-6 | TGTGCCAGCAGTTACTCCGGGGGCGGCACAGATACGCAGTATTTT | CASSYSGGGTDTQYF
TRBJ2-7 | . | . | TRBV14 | TGTGCCAGCAGCCAGGGGGACGAGCAGTACTTC | CASSQGDEQYF
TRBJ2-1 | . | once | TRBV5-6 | TGTGCCAGCAGCTTGCACCAAAATGAGCAGTTCTTC | CASSLHQNEQFF
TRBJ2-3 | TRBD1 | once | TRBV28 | TGTGCCAGCAGTGGGACAGCCTTTAGCACAGATACGCAGTATTTT | CASSGTAFSTDTQYF
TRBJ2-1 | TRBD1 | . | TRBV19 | TGTGCCAGTAGGCTCGTGGTAGGGACAGGTAATGAGCAGTTCTTC | CASRLVVGTGNEQFF
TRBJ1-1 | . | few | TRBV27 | TGTGCCAGCAGCACGGGGAACACTGAAGCTTTCTTT | CASSTGNTEAFF
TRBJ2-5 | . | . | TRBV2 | TGTGCCAGCAGTCGGAAAGGCTTCCAAGAGACCCAGTACTTC | CASSRKGFQETQYF
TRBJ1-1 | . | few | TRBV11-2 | TGTGCCAGCAGTTCTACAGGGCCCGGCACTGAAGCTTTCTTT | CASSSTGPGTEAFF
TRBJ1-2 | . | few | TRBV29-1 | TGCAGCGCGCAAGCGCGGGCGTCGGGCTATGGCTACACCTTC | CSAQARASGYGYTF
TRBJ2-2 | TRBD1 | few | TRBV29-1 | TGCAGCATCGGACAGGGGGACACCGGGGAGCTGTTTTTT | CSIGQGDTGELFF
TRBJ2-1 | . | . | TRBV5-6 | TGTGCCAGCAGCTGGGGGACAAGTAACAATGAGCAGTTCTTC | CASSWGTSNNEQFF
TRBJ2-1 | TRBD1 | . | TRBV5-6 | TGTGCCAGCAGCTTCGGACAGGGTTTAAAGTTCTTC | CASSFGQGLKFF
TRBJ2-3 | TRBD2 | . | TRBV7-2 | TGTGCCAGCAGCTTTAGCGGGGGGCCGCTAGATACGCAGTATTTT | CASSFSGGPLDTQYF
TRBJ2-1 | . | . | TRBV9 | TGTGCCAGCAGCCTGGGACTTCCCCCGAATGAGCAGTTCTTC | CASSLGLPPNEQFF
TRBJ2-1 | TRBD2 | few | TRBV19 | TGTGCCAGCGACGCGGGGGGCACTGACAATGAGCAGTTCTTC | CASDAGGTDNEQFF
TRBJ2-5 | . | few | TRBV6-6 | TGTGCCAGCAGTTACTCCCTGAGGGAGACCCAGTACTTC | CASSYSLRETQYF
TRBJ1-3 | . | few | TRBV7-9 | TGTGCCAGCAGCTTGTCAGGAAACACCATATATTTT | CASSLSGNTIYF
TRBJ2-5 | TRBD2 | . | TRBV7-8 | TGTGCCAGCAGCTTGGAGACGGGGCGGGGGAGTAAACAAGAGACCCAGTACTTC | CASSLETGRGSKQETQYF
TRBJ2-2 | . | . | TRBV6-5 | TGTGCCAGCAGTGTCGGCCGGGAGCTGTTTTTT | CASSVGRELFF